This T cell receptor beta chain comes out of a study of cytotoxic CD8 clonotypes in ibrutinib-treated CLL. Overall study findings and caveats: Stable or contracted on treatment, public clonotypes were also uncommon. Clonality rose at ibrutinib response, held steady in sustained remission, and fell toward baseline at progression.

Approximately 1.9 micrograms of genomic DNA came from cryopreserved PBMCs for TCR beta libraries. Using immunoSEQ multiplex PCR, the repertoire was profiled, and TCRdb retains in-frame clones only, with some absent. The table lists 300,000 or so clones, 60% to 80% of them singletons, with about 5.9% in the top ten. With regard to this clone: Antigen specificity is unknown.

The receptor's source is a human donor with chronic lymphocytic leukemia. The material was PBMCs, obtained after 36 months of ibrutinib treatment.

The CDR3: CASSEGTGDTEAFF. CDR3 bases: TGTGCCAGCAGCGAAGGGACAGGGGACACTGAAGCTTTCTTT. V gene TRBV5-6 combines with J gene TRBJ1-1; 10 positions match TRBD1. Per germline, CDR1 SGHDT and CDR2 YYEEEE. The CDR3 loop spans 14 amino acids. V shed 4 bases, J shed 3 bases, and the junction held 3 bases outside the gene matches.